The subject of this entry is one TCR beta chain. V lost 5 bases and J 3 bases, leaving 17 bases between the germline ends. The CDR3 has 16 amino acids. CDR1 is SGHRS, CDR2 YFSETQ, per germline. Using immunoSEQ multiplex PCR, the repertoire was profiled, and TCRdb retains in-frame clones only, with some absent. The sample carries over 65,000 clones, 70% to 90% recorded once. This sample is drawn from a study of blood T cell repertoires in COVID-19. Input material: peripheral blood. The source of this sequence is a man aged 30 to 39 with acute or convalescent COVID-19. The chain couples TRBV5-1 to TRBJ2-2; D perhaps matches TRBD2 (6 bases). The chain's CDR3 is CASRVVGSSDTGELFF. The CDR3 DNA follows: TGCGCCAGCAGGGTTGTCGGGAGTTCGGACACCGGGGAGCTGTTTTTT.